This record concerns one T cell receptor beta chain sequence. Its antigen is unidentified. Sequenced by immunoSEQ multiplex PCR; TCRdb stores in-frame clones only, minus some. The table has 30,000 to 50,000 clones, roughly 80% seen once. The data originate from a study of T cells in localized non-small cell lung cancer. Study-level findings and limits: The tumor had only one region sequenced, so heterogeneity remains possible.

The CDR3 is 14 amino acids. The V gene lost 0 bases and the J gene lost 7 bases, with 10 bases spanning the gap. CDR1 and CDR2 (germline): MNHNY, SVGAGI (reference sequence). This sequence was found in a woman aged 35 to 69 with stage II squamous cell lung carcinoma. The V gene is TRBV6-6, the J gene TRBJ2-1; D remains unclear. This specimen consisted of PBMCs, obtained before any cancer treatment. The CDR3 sequence is CASSYSIQVNEQFF. In nucleotides, the CDR3 is TGTGCCAGCAGTTACTCGATTCAGGTGAATGAGCAGTTCTTC.